A selection of T cell receptor beta chains follows, all from one sample in a study of T cell responses to AZD1222 COVID-19 vaccine. Sequencing was performed with immunoSEQ multiplex PCR; in TCRdb, only in-frame clones are kept and a portion is missing. The table lists about 120,000 clones, around 90% of them singletons, with 4% to 5% in the top ten. The sequenced sample was peripheral blood, obtained 28 days after the second dose of the MenACWY control vaccine. The receptor set was obtained from an adult who received the MenACWY meningococcal vaccine as a control. Each CDR3 is given with its conserved first and last residue. D genes are given only for firm matches.

V gene: TRBV5-1
J gene: TRBJ2-7
D gene: -
CDR3 protein: CASSLGLVSYEQYF
CDR3 DNA: TGCGCCAGCAGCTTGGGCCTGGTTTCATACGAGCAGTACTTC

V gene: TRBV7-9
J gene: TRBJ2-5
D gene: -
CDR3 protein: CASSSDRQETQYF
CDR3 DNA: TGTGCCAGCAGCTCTGACAGGCAAGAGACCCAGTACTTC

V gene: TRBV29-1
J gene: TRBJ1-1
D gene: TRBD1
CDR3 protein: CSVARQGPMNTEAFF
CDR3 DNA: TGCAGCGTTGCTCGACAGGGTCCCATGAACACTGAAGCTTTCTTT

V gene: TRBV28
J gene: TRBJ1-3
D gene: TRBD1
CDR3 protein: CASSLALDRLSSGNTIYF
CDR3 DNA: TGTGCCAGCAGTTTAGCCCTGGACAGGCTGAGCTCTGGAAACACCATATATTTT

V gene: TRBV25-1
J gene: TRBJ1-5
D gene: -
CDR3 protein: CASSSTGTYSNQPQHF
CDR3 DNA: TGTGCCAGCAGTTCAACGGGGACGTATAGCAATCAGCCCCAGCATTTT

V gene: TRBV15
J gene: TRBJ1-4
D gene: -
CDR3 protein: CATSRDNREEEKLFF
CDR3 DNA: TGTGCCACCAGCAGAGATAACAGGGAGGAGGAAAAACTGTTTTTT

V gene: TRBV7-2
J gene: TRBJ2-7
D gene: -
CDR3 protein: CASSLAGNYEQYF
CDR3 DNA: TGTGCCAGCAGCTTAGCGGGTAATTACGAGCAGTACTTC

V gene: TRBV19
J gene: TRBJ1-6
D gene: TRBD1
CDR3 protein: CASSEGARNSPLHF
CDR3 DNA: TGTGCCAGTAGTGAGGGGGCACGGAATTCACCCCTCCACTTT

V gene: TRBV28
J gene: TRBJ1-2
D gene: TRBD1
CDR3 protein: CASTSSGTELRGGYTF
CDR3 DNA: TGTGCCAGCACCTCGTCCGGGACAGAATTGCGTGGGGGCTACACCTTC

V gene: TRBV28
J gene: TRBJ1-2
D gene: TRBD1
CDR3 protein: CASRLPGQSGYGYTF
CDR3 DNA: TGTGCCAGCAGACTACCGGGACAGAGTGGCTATGGCTACACCTTC